This T cell receptor beta chain was recorded in a study of T cells in Graves' hyperthyroidism and ophthalmopathy. Study-wide results and caveats: Ophthalmopathy was told apart from stable hyperthyroidism by a 13 V-J model.

Absence of ophthalmopathy progression within 18 months defined stable Graves' hyperthyroidism. Patients were excluded for uncontrolled infection, other autoimmune disease, pregnancy or lactation. Isolation of PBMCs was performed on 8.5 to 10 ml fresh peripheral blood. This clonotype was observed many times. No antigen is known for it. Using RNA transcripts as the source, TCR beta CDR3 regions were amplified. The HTBI primer set drove a first-round RT-PCR of the TCR CDR3. TCRdb passed the multiplex PCR reads through MiXCR, listing each CDR3 protein once. The sample shows roughly 750,000 distinct CDR3 sequences, 16% of them seen only once. The material sequenced was blood. The receptor was isolated from a man aged 18 to 35 with Graves' hyperthyroidism.

The CDR3 DNA reads TGTGCCAGCAGTTTAGGCGGGGGTACAGATACGCAGTATTTT. As protein: CASSLGGGTDTQYF. The chain couples TRBV28 to TRBJ2-3; 7 bases match TRBD2. CDR3 length: 14 residues. Germline V gene lookup returns CDR1 MDHEN and CDR2 SYDVKM. V dropped 2 bases and J dropped 3; count of bases not matched to a gene: 2.